The rows below give T cell receptor beta chains drawn from one sample of a study of CD8 T cell repertoires and HIV-1 epitope variants. What these receptors recognize is not known. Measured with immunoSEQ multiplex PCR; TCRdb has only the in-frame clones, and not every one. The sample lists about 6,200 clones, 60% to 75% seen once, with 40% to 55% in the top ten. The sample consisted of cultured CD8+ T cells derived from PBMCs. These receptor sequences come from a male donor with HIV. CDR3s include the opening cysteine and the closing phenylalanine or tryptophan. The order of the fields is V gene, CDR3 length, J gene, clone size, D gene, CDR3 DNA, CDR3 protein. The D gene is left open where the match is weak. A clone size is listed for some rows: how often the clone was seen (once, few, many), or a class if it is expanded.

TRBV7-9	12	TRBJ2-5	NA	NA	TGTGCCAGCAGCTTAGCTAAAGAGACCCAGTACTTC	CASSLAKETQYF
TRBV6-1	16	TRBJ1-1	NA	TRBD1	TGTGCCAGCAGTGAATCCCCGGGACAGGCCCGAACTGAAGCTTTCTTT	CASSESPGQARTEAFF
TRBV4-3	12	TRBJ2-3	NA	NA	TGCGCCAGCAGCCAAGACACAGATACGCAGTATTTT	CASSQDTDTQYF
TRBV9	13	TRBJ2-1	NA	TRBD2	TGTGCCAGCAGCAAAATAGCGGGAGATGAGCAGTTCTTC	CASSKIAGDEQFF
TRBV28	18	TRBJ2-3	NA	TRBD2	TGTGCCAGCAGTTTACTAGCGGGGGATTACGTTAGCACAGATACGCAGTATTTT	CASSLLAGDYVSTDTQYF
TRBV7-9	19	TRBJ1-2	NA	NA	TGTGCCAGCAGCTTAGTGGGGCAGACCCCACGGACGGGAAACTATGGCTACACCTTC	CASSLVGQTPRTGNYGYTF
TRBV7-2	14	TRBJ2-3	medium-sized	NA	TGTGCCAGCAGCTCCGTACTGGCGACAGATACGCAGTATTTT	CASSSVLATDTQYF
TRBV6-1	15	TRBJ2-7	NA	NA	TGTGCCAGCAGCGATCGGGCCCTAGGGCCCTACGAGCAGTACTTC	CASSDRALGPYEQYF
TRBV15	14	TRBJ2-1	NA	NA	TGTGCCACCAGCTCTGAAAGCTCCTACAATGAGCAGTTCTTC	CATSSESSYNEQFF
TRBV5-6	14	TRBJ2-7	NA	NA	TGTGCCAGCAGCTTGGTTCTAGCCTCCTACGAGCAGTACTTC	CASSLVLASYEQYF
TRBV27	14	TRBJ2-7	NA	NA	TGTGCCAGCAGTTTAACCCCCGGGCTCAGCGAGCAGTACTTC	CASSLTPGLSEQYF
TRBV4-3	16	TRBJ2-3	medium-sized	NA	TGCGCCAGCAGCCAAGACCGGCCCAGTAGGGCGGATACGCAGTATTTT	CASSQDRPSRADTQYF
TRBV6-5	12	TRBJ2-7	NA	NA	TGTGCCAGCAGCATCAATACTTACGAGCAGTACTTC	CASSINTYEQYF
TRBV9	13	TRBJ2-7	NA	NA	TGTGCCAGCAGCCCTCGGGACGCCTACGAGCAGTACTTC	CASSPRDAYEQYF
TRBV28	15	TRBJ1-5	once	TRBD1	TGTGCCAGCAGTCGGGACAGCTGGGGGAATCAGCCCCAGCATTTT	CASSRDSWGNQPQHF
TRBV6-5	16	TRBJ2-6	NA	NA	TGTGCCAGCAGTTACACAGGGTTCTCTGGGGCCAACGTCCTGACTTTC	CASSYTGFSGANVLTF
TRBV6-5	12	TRBJ2-6	NA	NA	TGTGCCAGCAGTTACTCACCGGGATGGGAAATTTTC	CASSYSPGWEIF
TRBV5-6	14	TRBJ2-3	NA	TRBD2	TGTGCCAGCAGCTCCGCGGGGGTGGTCTCTACGCAGTATTTT	CASSSAGVVSTQYF